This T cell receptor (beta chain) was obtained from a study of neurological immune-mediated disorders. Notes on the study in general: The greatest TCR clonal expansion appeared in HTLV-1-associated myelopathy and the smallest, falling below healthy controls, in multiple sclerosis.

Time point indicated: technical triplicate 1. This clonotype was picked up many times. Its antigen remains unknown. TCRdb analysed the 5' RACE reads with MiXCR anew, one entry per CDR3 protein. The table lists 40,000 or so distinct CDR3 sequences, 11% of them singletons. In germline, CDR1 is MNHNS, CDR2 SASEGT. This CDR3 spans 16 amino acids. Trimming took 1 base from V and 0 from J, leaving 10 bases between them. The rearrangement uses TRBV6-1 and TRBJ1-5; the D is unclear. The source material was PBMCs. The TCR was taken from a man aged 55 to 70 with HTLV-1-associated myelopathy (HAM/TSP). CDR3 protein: CASSEEVGVSNQPQHF. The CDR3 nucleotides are TGTGCCAGCAGTGAAGAGGTCGGGGTTAGCAATCAGCCCCAGCATTTT.